This TCR beta chain was recovered during a study of blood T cell repertoires in COVID-19 (dated by TCRdb to the early 2020s). About the investigation overall: Samples from collaborators originated in the United States, Italy and Spain and spanned both the acute and convalescent phases of COVID-19. The material from the prospective study consisted of cDNA or gDNA derived from T cells, B-cell-depleted T cells, or PBMCs. The sample metadata nearly always contained a de-identified subject ID, COVID-19 status, age in years and sex. Where HLA class I and class II types were available, the types were taken from metadata supplied by the sample provider, not from assay-based typing. Samples came from the ongoing ImmuneRACE study (first 160 participants) plus 1,254 subjects from 6 global collaborators. The repertoires were released in a freely available public database meant as a resource for research on the immune response to SARS-CoV-2. The dataset comprised deeply sampled blood TCRbeta repertoires from subjects exposed to, actively infected with, or recovered from COVID-19. The paper as a whole reports these results and caveats: Clinical and demographic metadata were provided uncurated, with the amount varying by source and participant.

A word on this clone: No antigen is known for it. There are no base qualities to consult, and no much larger clone falls within one base.

The immunoSEQ Assay, a bias-controlled multiplex PCR, was used to amplify TCRbeta CDR3 regions from genomic DNA. The paper's data handling went like this. The number of nucleated cells in each sample was estimated by amplification of reference gene primers within the assay. To quantify the absolute abundance of each unique TCRbeta CDR3 rearrangement, sequence reads were collapsed and filtered. Productive Simpson clonality was computed per sample as the square root of Simpson's diversity index over productive rearrangements. TCRdb took this table from immuneACCESS and kept in-frame rearrangements with V and J called. Such tables lack part of the clones; where checked against another copy, unresolved V genes explain under half of the gap, and the rest is unexplained. Clone size and the V and J calls come from that table; the DNA yielded D and trimming. The sample yields around 400,000 clones; more than 70% were counted once. Clones ranked in the top ten supply approximately 2.4% of the sample.

The CDR3 measures 15 amino acids from cysteine to phenylalanine. The retained sequence is limited to the CDR3, 45 bases, with the frame set at the first base. CDR1 and CDR2, per the germline V gene (reference sequence), are LNHDA and SQIVND. V is trimmed back by 6 bases and J by 2 bases, and the junction contains 6 bases that no gene match accounts for. At one collaborating source in Seattle, patients were enrolled during active infection and were followed longitudinally through the course of disease. Collaborating institutions collected whole blood in K2EDTA tubes following their own protocols. For TCRbeta analysis, collaborator samples were shipped as frozen whole blood, as isolated PBMCs, or as DNA extracted from either sample type.

The sample consisted of peripheral blood. The receptor was derived from a woman aged 55-69 years with COVID-19, enrolled during active disease. Recombination connected TRBV19 to TRBJ1-5, with 8 central nucleotides matching TRBD1. The CDR3 sequence is CASRGDRGGNQPQHF. The DNA is TGTGCCAGTAGGGGAGACAGGGGTGGCAATCAGCCCCAGCATTTT.